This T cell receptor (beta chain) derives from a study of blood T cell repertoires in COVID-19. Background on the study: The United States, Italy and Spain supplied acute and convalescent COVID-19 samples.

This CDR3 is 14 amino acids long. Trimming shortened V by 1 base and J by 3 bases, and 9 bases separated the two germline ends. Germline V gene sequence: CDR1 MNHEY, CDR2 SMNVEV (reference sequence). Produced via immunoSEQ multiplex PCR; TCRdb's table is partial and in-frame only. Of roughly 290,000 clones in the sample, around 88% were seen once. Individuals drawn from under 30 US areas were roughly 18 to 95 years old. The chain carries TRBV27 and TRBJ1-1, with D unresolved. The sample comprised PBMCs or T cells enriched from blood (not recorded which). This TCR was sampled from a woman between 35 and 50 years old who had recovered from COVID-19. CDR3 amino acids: CASSLFAVHTEAFF. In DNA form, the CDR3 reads TGTGCCAGCAGTTTATTTGCGGTCCACACTGAAGCTTTCTTT.